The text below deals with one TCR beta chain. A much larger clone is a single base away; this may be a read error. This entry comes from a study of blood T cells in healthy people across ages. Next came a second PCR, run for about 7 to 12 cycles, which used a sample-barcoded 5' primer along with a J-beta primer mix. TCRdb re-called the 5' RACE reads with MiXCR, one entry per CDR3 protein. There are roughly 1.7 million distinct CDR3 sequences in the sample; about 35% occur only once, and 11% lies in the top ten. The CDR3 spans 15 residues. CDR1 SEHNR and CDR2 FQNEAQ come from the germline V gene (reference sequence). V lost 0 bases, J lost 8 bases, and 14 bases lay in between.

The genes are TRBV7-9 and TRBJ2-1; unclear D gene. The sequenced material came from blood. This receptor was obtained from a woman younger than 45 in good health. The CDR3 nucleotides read TGTGCCAGCAGCTTAGCCGGCTCAGCATATGATGAGCAGTTCTTC. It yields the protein CASSLAGSAYDEQFF.